The present TCR beta chain was sequenced within a study of untreated major depressive disorder (dated by TCRdb to 2017 to 2018). For the study in its entirety: In this cross-sectional case-control comparison, antidepressant-free major depressive disorder patients and individually matched non-depressed controls were compared on T cell phenotype and TCR repertoire. The sequencing was a follow-up to the differences in Vbeta 5.1, Vbeta 11 and Vbeta 22 usage that flow cytometry had picked up across the whole cohort. What the research found in general, with its limitations: For the sequencing comparisons, planned one-tailed tests were run on just three Vbeta families that had been chosen in advance. In the sequencing data, TRBV25-01 and TRBV02-01 usage was found to follow the flow-cytometry pattern, although statistical significance was not reached. Because of strict matching and exclusion criteria, the study sample was comparatively small, which limits how generalizable the findings are. In every sequenced subject, the top five TRBV05-01 clones were all identified as private clones. Higher TRBV05-01 (Vbeta 5.1) usage among CD4+ T cells of depressed patients compared with controls was confirmed by sequencing, with p = 0.040 in a one-tailed test.

The Qiagen DNeasy Blood and Tissue Kit was used to extract total genomic DNA from the purified CD4+ T cells. Using immunoSEQ immunosequencing protocols, the TCRbeta CDR3 region, as defined by IMGT, was amplified and sequenced. Under the source paper's analysis protocol: Preprocessing of raw sequence data for PCR and sequencing error correction was performed by the immunoSEQ service. The sequence data were imported into the immunoSEQ Analyzer and were further analyzed using VDJtools v1.0.7. The paired Wilcoxon signed-rank test was used to test for differences between patients and controls. In its TCRdb copy, this immuneACCESS table keeps in-frame sequences only and misses some clones. Where compared with another copy, unresolved V genes explain less than half of these, and the others have no known cause. V and J calls and clone size are those listed in that table; D and trimming were worked out from the DNA. This sample gives 21,000 or so clones in total; roughly 91% of them show up just once. Jointly, the top ten make up roughly 0.31% of the sample.

According to the germline V gene, CDR1 reads SGHTA and CDR2 reads FQGNSA. Counted from cysteine to phenylalanine, this CDR3 has 15 amino acids. This entry keeps only the CDR3 DNA: 45 bases, framed from base 1. The junction shows trimming of 4 bases on V and 8 bases on J, plus 20 bases between the germline ends. Each depressed patient was pairwise matched to a non-depressed control for sex, age, current smoking status and body mass index. European descent was reported for all participants. Controls scored 5 or less on the Quick Inventory of Depressive Symptoms-Self Report and had no mood disorder, either currently or at any point in their lifetime. Participants were excluded if they had major medical conditions, Axis I/II comorbidities, regular medication or illicit drug use, or weekly alcohol intake above 100 g. About 30 ml of peripheral blood was collected from each participant into EDTA tubes. CD4+ T cells were purified from thawed PBMCs by magnetic negative selection with the BD IMag Human CD4 T Lymphocyte Enrichment Set. Flow cytometry confirmed that the CD4+ enrichment method typically gave roughly 96% purity. A subgroup of roughly 5 case-control pairs, selected blind to chemokine receptor expression and flow-cytometric repertoire skewing results, was subjected to TCRbeta sequencing. All blood samples were drawn in the morning at 8:00 a.m., and PBMCs were separated by Ficoll-Hypaque gradient centrifugation. PBMCs were cryopreserved by gradual cooling to -80 degrees C and were kept in liquid nitrogen until assay.

In regard to this clone: What antigen it recognizes has not been identified. No clone much larger than this one lies a single base away; base qualities are absent.

The sequence was obtained from a man aged 30 to 39 in good health. The rearranged segments are TRBV7-2 and TRBJ1-2; 5 matching bases give a weak D call of TRBD1. Sequencing input: CD4+ T cells from PBMCs. CDR3 loop: CASSSPLTGGSGYTF. The DNA sequence follows: TGTGCCAGCAGCTCGCCCTTGACGGGGGGATCCGGCTACACCTTC.